This entry concerns a single T cell receptor (beta chain). This entry belongs to a study of blood T cell repertoires in COVID-19. Study-wide context: Italy, Spain and the United States were the sources of the convalescent and acute COVID-19 samples. In each case, the material was cDNA or gDNA derived from T cells, B-cell-depleted T cells, or PBMCs.

Original processing methods: Reference gene primer amplification yielded estimated nucleated cell counts. Measured with immunoSEQ multiplex PCR; TCRdb has only the in-frame clones, and not every one. V, J and clone size are those of that table, while D and trimming were read from the DNA. Among roughly 190,000 clones listed, 65% to 85% were seen once. The length of the CDR3 is 16 residues. In germline, CDR1 is LGHDT, CDR2 YNNKEL (reference sequence). With 0 bases removed from V and 0 bases from J, the gap between germline ends came to 11 bases. Sequencing was carried out using peripheral blood. This receptor was taken from a man between 45 and 60 years old with active or convalescent COVID-19. The V and J genes are TRBV3-1 (or the pseudogene TRBV3-2) and TRBJ1-1, with D possibly matching TRBD1 (5 bases). CDR3 protein: CASSQDDRFMNTEAFF. The CDR3, as DNA: TGTGCCAGCAGCCAAGATGACAGATTCATGAACACTGAAGCTTTCTTT.